This TCR beta chain was documented in a study of T-cell reconstitution after alpha-beta-depleted transplantation in children. Study observations and caveats: It was newly produced T cells that mostly accounted for T-cell counts and diversity one year after transplant. Surviving recipient cells, namely T cells and thymic progenitors, were the source of high day-60 TCRbeta diversity in some patients. The study reportedly traced alpha-beta T cells about two months after transplant to several hundred expanded graft clones.

CDR3 size: 15 residues. Trimming removed 5 bases at V and 4 bases at J, with 17 bases between. The germline CDR1 and CDR2 sequences are WSHSY and SAAADI. For TCRbeta, the library was prepared with unique molecular identifiers. MiXCR, run by TCRdb on the PCR reads, gives a single entry per CDR3 protein. The sample lists about 980,000 distinct CDR3 sequences, 25% to 35% occurring once. Details on this clonotype: Its antigen is as yet unknown.

The source of this sequence is a boy in the first two years of life who had a stem cell transplant for SCID, so the T cells may come from the graft donor. V is TRBV10-2 and J is TRBJ1-2, with D perhaps matching TRBD1 (6 bases). Sequences were derived from PBMCs, mostly from graft donor cells, sampled 360 days after TCRalphabeta/CD19-depleted stem cell transplant. The CDR3 DNA reads as TGCGCCAGCAGTCAACAGGGTCGGTCAGGCTATGGCTACACCTTC. Translation: CASSQQGRSGYGYTF.